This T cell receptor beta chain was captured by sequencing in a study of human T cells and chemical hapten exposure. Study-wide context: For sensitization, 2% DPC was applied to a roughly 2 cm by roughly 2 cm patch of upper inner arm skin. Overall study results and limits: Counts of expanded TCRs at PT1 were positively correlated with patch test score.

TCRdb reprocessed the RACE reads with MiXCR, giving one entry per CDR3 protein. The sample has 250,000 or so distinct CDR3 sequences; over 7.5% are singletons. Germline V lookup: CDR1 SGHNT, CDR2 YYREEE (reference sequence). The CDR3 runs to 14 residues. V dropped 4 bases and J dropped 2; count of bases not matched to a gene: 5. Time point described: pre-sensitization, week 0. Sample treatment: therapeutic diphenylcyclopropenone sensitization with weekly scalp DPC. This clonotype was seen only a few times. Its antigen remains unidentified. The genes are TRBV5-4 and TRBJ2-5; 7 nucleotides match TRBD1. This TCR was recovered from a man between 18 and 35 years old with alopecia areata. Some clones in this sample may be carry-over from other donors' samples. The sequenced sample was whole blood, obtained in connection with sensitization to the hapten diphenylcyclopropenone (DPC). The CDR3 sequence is CASSTPGQQETQYF. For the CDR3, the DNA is TGTGCCAGCAGCACCCCGGGACAGCAAGAGACCCAGTACTTC.